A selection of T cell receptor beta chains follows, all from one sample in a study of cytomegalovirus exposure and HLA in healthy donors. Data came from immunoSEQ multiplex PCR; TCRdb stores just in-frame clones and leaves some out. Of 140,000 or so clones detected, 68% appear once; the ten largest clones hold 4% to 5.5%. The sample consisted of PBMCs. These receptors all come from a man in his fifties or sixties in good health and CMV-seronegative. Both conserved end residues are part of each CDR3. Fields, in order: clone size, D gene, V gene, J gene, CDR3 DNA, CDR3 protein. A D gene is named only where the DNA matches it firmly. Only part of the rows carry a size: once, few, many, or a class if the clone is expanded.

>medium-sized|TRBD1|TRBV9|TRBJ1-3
TGTGCCAGCAGTTACCCGACAGGGGGAAGCTCTGGAAACACCATATATTTT
CASSYPTGGSSGNTIYF
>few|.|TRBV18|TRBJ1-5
TGTGCCAGCTCACCAGGCAGCAATCAGCCCCAGCATTTT
CASSPGSNQPQHF
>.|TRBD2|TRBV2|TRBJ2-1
TGTGCCAGCTCCTGGACTAGCGATGTTGAGCAGTTCTTC
CASSWTSDVEQFF
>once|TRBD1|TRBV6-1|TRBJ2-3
TGTGCCAGCAGTGAATTGGGACAGGGGATAGATACGCAGTATTTT
CASSELGQGIDTQYF
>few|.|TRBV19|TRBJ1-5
TGTGCCAGTAGTATAGCACAGGCTATCAATCAGCCCCAGCATTTT
CASSIAQAINQPQHF
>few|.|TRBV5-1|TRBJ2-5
TGCGCCAGCAGCTTGGAGGCAGGGCAAGAGACCCAGTACTTC
CASSLEAGQETQYF
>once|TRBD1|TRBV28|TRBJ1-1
TGTGCCAGCAGTCCTCCGGGACAGGGGCCCATGCACACTGAAGCTTTCTTT
CASSPPGQGPMHTEAFF
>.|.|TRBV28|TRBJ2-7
TGTGCCAGCACCCTAGGTGGGGGCCCCTACGAGCAGTACTTC
CASTLGGGPYEQYF
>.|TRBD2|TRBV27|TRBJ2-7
TGTGCCAGCAGCCGCTACGGGACTAGCGCGGGGTACGAGCAGTACTTC
CASSRYGTSAGYEQYF
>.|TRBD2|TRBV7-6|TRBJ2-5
TGTGCCAGCAGCCCGGGACTAGCGGGACAAGAGACCCAGTACTTC
CASSPGLAGQETQYF
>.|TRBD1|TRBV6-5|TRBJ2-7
TGTGCCAGCAGTTACACAGGGGGACAGGTGTCCTACGAGCAGTACTTC
CASSYTGGQVSYEQYF
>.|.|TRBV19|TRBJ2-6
TGTGCCAGTAGTATTAGCCGAGAGGGGACTTCTGGGGCCAACGTCCTGACTTTC
CASSISREGTSGANVLTF
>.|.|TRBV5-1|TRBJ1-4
TGCGCCAGCAGCTCACGGAGGGGATCTGGTGAAAAACTGTTTTTT
CASSSRRGSGEKLFF
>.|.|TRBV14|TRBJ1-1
TGTGCCAGCAGCCGCGTGAACACTGAAGCTTTCTTT
CASSRVNTEAFF
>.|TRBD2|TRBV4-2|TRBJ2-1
TGTGCCAGCAGCCCTCGGGGGGGCGAGCAGTTCTTC
CASSPRGGEQFF
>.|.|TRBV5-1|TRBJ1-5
TGCGCCAGCAGCTCCCAATCAGGGAAAGGGCAGCCCCAGCATTTT
CASSSQSGKGQPQHF
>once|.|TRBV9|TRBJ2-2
TGTGCCAGCAGCGTAGGGGGCGGGATGAACACCGGGGAGCTGTTTTTT
CASSVGGGMNTGELFF
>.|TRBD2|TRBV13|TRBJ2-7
TGTGCCAGCAGCTTCTGGACTAGCGGGTACGAGCAGTACTTC
CASSFWTSGYEQYF
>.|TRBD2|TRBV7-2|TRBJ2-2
TGTGCCAGCAGCTTTACCGGGACTAGCGCCGGGGAGCTGTTTTTT
CASSFTGTSAGELFF
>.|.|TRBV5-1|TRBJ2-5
TGCGCCAGCAGCTTCACGGGATCCTTAGAGGAGACCCAGTACTTC
CASSFTGSLEETQYF
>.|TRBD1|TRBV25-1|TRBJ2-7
TGTGCCAGCAGTGGGACAGGGGCGTCAAGGCAGTACTTC
CASSGTGASRQYF
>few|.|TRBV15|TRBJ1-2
TGTGCCACCAGCAGAGATACAGGGAGCGTTTACTCTTATGGCTACACCTTC
CATSRDTGSVYSYGYTF
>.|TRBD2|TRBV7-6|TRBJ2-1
TGTGCCAGCAGCTTAATAGCGGGAGAAGGCAATGAGCAGTTCTTC
CASSLIAGEGNEQFF
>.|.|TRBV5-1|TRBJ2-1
TGCGCCAGCAGCCTGTTATCTGATGAGCAGTTCTTC
CASSLLSDEQFF
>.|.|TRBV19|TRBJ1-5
TGTGCCAGTAGTACGACGGGGTGGCAGCCCCAGCATTTT
CASSTTGWQPQHF
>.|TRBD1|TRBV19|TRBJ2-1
TGTGCCAGTAGTCTAAACACCGGGACAGAGTCCTACAATGAGCAGTTCTTC
CASSLNTGTESYNEQFF
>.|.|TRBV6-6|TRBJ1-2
TGTGCCAGCAGTCAACAGGGCGTCTATGGCTACACCTTC
CASSQQGVYGYTF
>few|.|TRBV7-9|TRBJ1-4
TGTGCCAGCAGCCCGAGGCTAGGTGAAAAACTGTTTTTT
CASSPRLGEKLFF
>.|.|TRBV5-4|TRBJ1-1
TGTGCCAGCAGCTCTCGGTACCAGGGAGGTTATACTGAAGCTTTCTTT
CASSSRYQGGYTEAFF
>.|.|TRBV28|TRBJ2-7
TGTGCCAGCAGTTTAAGTAGCTTTCGACCCTACGAGCAGTACTTC
CASSLSSFRPYEQYF
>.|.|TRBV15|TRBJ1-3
TGTGCCACCAGCAGAGGGCGCGGCAACTCTGGAAACACCATATATTTT
CATSRGRGNSGNTIYF
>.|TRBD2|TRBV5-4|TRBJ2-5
TGTGCCAGCAGAGCGGGAGGGGAACAGCAAGAGACCCAGTACTTC
CASRAGGEQQETQYF
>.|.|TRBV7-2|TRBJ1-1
TGTGCCAGCAGCTTTACAGCCCTGAACACTGAAGCTTTCTTT
CASSFTALNTEAFF
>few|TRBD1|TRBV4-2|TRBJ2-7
TGTGCCAGCAGCCAAGATCCACAGGGGGAAGAGCAGTACTTC
CASSQDPQGEEQYF
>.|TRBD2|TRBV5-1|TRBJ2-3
TGCGCCAGCAGCTACGGACTAGCGGGAGGCACACCTAGCACAGATACGCAGTATTTT
CASSYGLAGGTPSTDTQYF